This is a list of T cell receptor beta chains from one sample in a study of blood T cell repertoires in COVID-19. The protocol was immunoSEQ multiplex PCR, while the TCRdb copy is restricted to in-frame clones and leaves out a portion. The data show 240,000 or so clones, just under 85% seen once. Sequencing used peripheral blood. Receptors originate from a woman older than 75 with acute or convalescent COVID-19. CDR3s include the opening cysteine and the closing phenylalanine or tryptophan. The D gene is left open where the match is weak. A clone size is listed for some rows: how often the clone was seen (once, few, many), or a class if it is expanded.

clone_size	v_call	d_call	j_call	cdr3_nt	cdr3_aa
once	TRBV28	NA	TRBJ1-5	TGTGCCAGCAGTTTAGGGGGGGTAGGGAATCAGCCCCAGCATTTT	CASSLGGVGNQPQHF
NA	TRBV7-8	NA	TRBJ1-5	TGTGCCAGCAGCTTAGGGAGAGGGATCCATCAGCCCCAGCATTTT	CASSLGRGIHQPQHF
NA	TRBV7-8	TRBD1	TRBJ2-2	TGTGCCAGCAGCCGAGGACAGGGGTCTTACACCGGGGAGCTGTTTTTT	CASSRGQGSYTGELFF
NA	TRBV12-1	NA	TRBJ2-5	TGTGCCAGCAGCCAAATCTACAGGGGGATCGGCGAGACCCAGTACTTC	CASSQIYRGIGETQYF
NA	TRBV6-5	TRBD1	TRBJ1-5	TGTGCCAGCAGTACAGGGGGGAATCAGCCCCAGCATTTT	CASSTGGNQPQHF
NA	TRBV29-1	TRBD1	TRBJ2-7	TGCAGCGTTGGGCGGACAGGGGCCTACGAGCAGTACTTC	CSVGRTGAYEQYF
few	TRBV28	NA	TRBJ1-2	TGTGCCAGCAGTACCCCCCGAGGCCGGGTGGGGGCCTACACCTTC	CASSTPRGRVGAYTF
once	TRBV29-1	NA	TRBJ1-1	TGCACCGCCGAGGGTGGCACTGAAGCTTTCTTT	CTAEGGTEAFF
NA	TRBV5-4	TRBD1	TRBJ1-5	TGTGCCAGCAACTTTACTCCGGGACAGGCCCATAGCAATCAGCCCCAGCATTTT	CASNFTPGQAHSNQPQHF
once	TRBV7-9	NA	TRBJ1-4	TGTGCCAGCAGCTTGGGGGCGGTGTCTTTTGCAACTAATGAAAAACTGTTTTTT	CASSLGAVSFATNEKLFF
NA	TRBV5-3	TRBD2	TRBJ2-3	TGTGCCAGAAGCTCCCTCCCTAAGCGGGGGGAGACCACAGATACGCAGTATTTT	CARSSLPKRGETTDTQYF
NA	TRBV20-1	NA	TRBJ1-2	TGCAGTGCTAGTCATACCGGGACAAATAACTATGGCTACACCTTC	CSASHTGTNNYGYTF
NA	TRBV6-1	NA	TRBJ1-5	TGTGCCAGCAGTGAAGGTGTCCCGGGGAGGCAGCCCCAGCATTTT	CASSEGVPGRQPQHF
once	TRBV19	TRBD2	TRBJ2-1	TGTGCCAGTAGTATGGGACGGGGGGGCGGATCCAATGAGCAGTTCTTC	CASSMGRGGGSNEQFF
NA	TRBV4-1	TRBD1	TRBJ1-6	TGCGCCAGCAGCCAGGGAGACAGGGGGTATAATTCACCCCTCCACTTT	CASSQGDRGYNSPLHF
NA	TRBV5-6	TRBD1	TRBJ1-6	TGTGCCAGCAGCCCAGGGGACAGTAATTCACCCCTCCACTTT	CASSPGDSNSPLHF
NA	TRBV5-1	TRBD1	TRBJ2-2	TGCGCCAGCAGCTTGGATCAGGGGGCGGTCGGGGAGCTGTTTTTT	CASSLDQGAVGELFF
once	TRBV5-1	NA	TRBJ2-3	TGCGCCAGCAGCTTGGCCGGACTGCCCACTAGCACAGATACGCAGTATTTT	CASSLAGLPTSTDTQYF
NA	TRBV4-1	TRBD1	TRBJ2-5	TGCGCCAGCAGCCAAGAGGGGGCAGGGGGCGCGGAGACCCAGTACTTC	CASSQEGAGGAETQYF
NA	TRBV7-7	NA	TRBJ2-3	TGTGCTAGCAGCATGTCTCCCACAGATACGCAGTATTTT	CASSMSPTDTQYF
NA	TRBV4-1	NA	TRBJ1-4	TGCGCCAGCAGCCAGGGGCCCCGAGGTGAAAAACTGTTTTTT	CASSQGPRGEKLFF
NA	TRBV3-1/TRBV3-2	TRBD1	TRBJ1-3	TGTGCCAGCAGCCAAGATCCTCCAGGGGACAGGAGGTCTGGAAACACCATATATTTT	CASSQDPPGDRRSGNTIYF
NA	TRBV19	TRBD1	TRBJ1-5	TGTGCCAGTAGTACCCGACAGGGGGGCAATCAGCCCCAGCATTTT	CASSTRQGGNQPQHF
NA	TRBV7-8	NA	TRBJ2-7	TGTGCCAGCAGCTTGGGACTGGGGGTGGGGTACGAGCAGTACTTC	CASSLGLGVGYEQYF
NA	TRBV2	TRBD1	TRBJ1-3	TGTGCCAGCAGTATGGGACAGGGGAACACCATATATTTT	CASSMGQGNTIYF
NA	TRBV6-5	TRBD1	TRBJ2-1	TGTGCCAGCAGCGACAGGGGCACCTACAATGAGCAGTTCTTC	CASSDRGTYNEQFF
NA	TRBV19	TRBD1	TRBJ1-6	TGTGCCAGTAGTGAGTCGGGGACAGGGGCCTCACCCCTCCACTTT	CASSESGTGASPLHF
NA	TRBV9	NA	TRBJ2-4	TGTGCCAGCAGCCCCCCCGGTGGGGGGGCCAAAAACATTCAGTACTTC	CASSPPGGGAKNIQYF
once	TRBV7-9	NA	TRBJ2-6	TGTGCCAGCGGACAGACCATCTTAGAGGGGGCCAACGTCCTGACTTTC	CASGQTILEGANVLTF
few	TRBV11-1	TRBD1	TRBJ1-6	TGTGCCAGCAGCTTAAAGGGGGCTCGGAATTCACCCCTCCACTTT	CASSLKGARNSPLHF
NA	TRBV25-1	TRBD1	TRBJ1-1	TGTGCCAGCAGTGAATATGGGCAGGGGGGCACTGAAGCTTTCTTT	CASSEYGQGGTEAFF
NA	TRBV27	TRBD1	TRBJ1-1	TGTGCCAGCAGGCTAGGGGGCCGGTCTGAAGCTTTCTTT	CASRLGGRSEAFF
NA	TRBV2	NA	TRBJ1-3	TGTGCCAGCAGTGATACAGGCGTCACTGGAAACACCATATATTTT	CASSDTGVTGNTIYF
NA	TRBV5-5	NA	TRBJ1-6	TGTGCCAGCAGCTTGACAGGGAACAATTCACCCCTCCACTTT	CASSLTGNNSPLHF
NA	TRBV27	NA	TRBJ2-7	TGTGCCAGCAGGGCCGGGGCAGGGGGGTCCTACGAGCAGTACTTC	CASRAGAGGSYEQYF
NA	TRBV19	TRBD1	TRBJ2-3	TGTGCCAGTAGGCCATTGACAGGGCTTAGCACAGATACGCAGTATTTT	CASRPLTGLSTDTQYF
NA	TRBV6-2/TRBV6-3	NA	TRBJ2-7	TGTGCCAGCAGTTACCCGGGACTGCAGTACTTC	CASSYPGLQYF
NA	TRBV7-2	TRBD1	TRBJ1-1	TGTGCCAGCAGCTTAGAACAGGGGGCCACTGAAGCTTTCTTT	CASSLEQGATEAFF
few	TRBV5-5	TRBD1	TRBJ1-4	TGTGCCAGCAGCCCGCCGGGACAGGGAACTAATGAAAAACTGTTTTTT	CASSPPGQGTNEKLFF
NA	TRBV3-1/TRBV3-2	NA	TRBJ2-5	TGTGCCAGCAGCCTCAATCGGGGGGCGACCCAGTACTTC	CASSLNRGATQYF
NA	TRBV19	NA	TRBJ2-3	TGTGCCAGTAGTATAATGTCGTTCGGCACAGATACGCAGTATTTT	CASSIMSFGTDTQYF
many	TRBV15	NA	TRBJ2-3	TGTGCCACCAGCAGAGGACATGGAAGCACAGATACGCAGTATTTT	CATSRGHGSTDTQYF
NA	TRBV7-3	NA	TRBJ2-2	TGTGCCAGCAGCTATGACTCTAACACCGGGGAGCTGTTTTTT	CASSYDSNTGELFF
NA	TRBV5-6	NA	TRBJ2-7	TGTGCCAGCAGCTTGAAGACAACGAGCTCCTACGAGCAGTACTTC	CASSLKTTSSYEQYF
NA	TRBV2	NA	TRBJ1-2	TGTGCCAGCACCGGGAGGGATGGCTACACCTTC	CASTGRDGYTF
NA	TRBV9	NA	TRBJ2-2	TGTGCCAGCAGCGTAGTGGGGAGCACCGGGGAGCTGTTTTTT	CASSVVGSTGELFF